This T cell receptor (beta chain) comes out of a study of cytomegalovirus exposure and HLA in healthy donors. Study-level results: TCR beta chains numbering 150 to 200 were designated cytomegalovirus-associated. A few chains tied to CMV proved CMV antigen-specific in vitro. Most TCR sequences proved rare, with some public TCRs found in many donors.

Regarding this clone: Its matching antigen is unknown.

The donors were part of the validation cohort of roughly 110 subjects. That cohort was separate from the first cohort, which comprised under 700 subjects. Clones were read by immunoSEQ multiplex PCR, and TCRdb kept only the in-frame ones, dropping some. The table lists about 200,000 clones, over 80% of them singletons. Germline V gene data show CDR1 as MDHEN and CDR2 as SYDVKM. The CDR3 has 13 amino acids. V gave up 6 bases and J gave up 3 bases, with 9 bases separating them. The rearrangement joins TRBV28 to TRBJ2-1, with D unresolved. This clonotype was sampled from a woman between 18 and 29 years old in good health and CMV-seronegative. Sequencing was carried out using PBMCs. The CDR3, as DNA: TGTGCCAGCAGGCTGACCCACTACAATGAGCAGTTCTTC. Protein: CASRLTHYNEQFF.